Listed below are T cell receptor beta chains from one sample, sequenced in a study of molecular identifiers for immune sequencing clone quantification. TCRdb redid the calling of the PCR reads with MiXCR, one entry per CDR3 protein. The sample comprises 400,000 to 600,000 distinct CDR3 sequences, about 22% of which are singletons, and 0.7% to 0.95% rests with the top ten. Sequences were obtained from naive CD8+ T cells from blood, with Jurkat cell RNA spiked in. These receptors were collected from a human donor in good health. Some libraries in this study had Jurkat cell RNA spiked in. Each CDR3 is given with its conserved first and last residue. The D gene is left open where the match is weak. A clone size is listed for some rows: how often the clone was seen (once, few, many), or a class if it is expanded.

v_call	j_call	d_call	clone_size	cdr3_nt	cdr3_aa
TRBV7-2	TRBJ2-3	NA	many	TGTGCCAGCAGCTTAGTGGCTACTAGCACAGATACGCAGTATTTT	CASSLVATSTDTQYF
TRBV7-9	TRBJ2-7	NA	NA	TGTGCCAGCAGGCTAGAGGAGACCTACGAGCAGTACTTT	CASRLEETYEQYF
TRBV7-2	TRBJ2-3	TRBD2	NA	TGTGCCAGCAGCGCCTATAGCGGGGGGGCGACAGATACGCAGTATTTT	CASSAYSGGATDTQYF
TRBV5-1	TRBJ2-3	NA	NA	TGCGCCAGCATCCCGCCAGGGAGCACAGATACGCAGTATTTT	CASIPPGSTDTQYF
TRBV19	TRBJ2-7	TRBD1	many	TGTGCCAGTAGTATAGCGACAGGGTTCTCCTACGAGCAGTACTTC	CASSIATGFSYEQYF
TRBV24-1	TRBJ2-2	TRBD2	few	TGTGCCACCAGTTCCCGGGAGGGTGGCGGGGAGCTGTTTTTT	CATSSREGGGELFF
TRBV5-1	TRBJ1-4	NA	few	TGCGCCAGCAGCTTGGAGAACAGAGTTAATGAAAAACTGTTTTTT	CASSLENRVNEKLFF
TRBV9	TRBJ2-3	TRBD2	NA	TGTGCCAGCAGCTTGTCTAGCGGGGGTTGGACAGATACGCAGTATTTT	CASSLSSGGWTDTQYF
TRBV2	TRBJ2-5	NA	few	TGTGCCAGCAGTGACGGGACGTATGAGGATGGGGAGACCCAGTACTTC	CASSDGTYEDGETQYF
TRBV7-9	TRBJ2-2	NA	many	TGTGCCAGCAGCTCCACATCTGGGACGGCGACTCCGAACACCGGGGAGCTGTTTTTT	CASSSTSGTATPNTGELFF
TRBV4-1	TRBJ2-2	TRBD1	NA	TGCGCCAGCAGCCAAGATGTTGAGACAGGGGTACACGGGGAGCTGTTTTTT	CASSQDVETGVHGELFF
TRBV27	TRBJ2-7	NA	NA	TGTGCCAGCAGTTGGGGGAGCGGGTATACCCACGAGCAGTACTTC	CASSWGSGYTHEQYF
TRBV19	TRBJ2-3	NA	many	TGTGCCAGTAGTATGGGGAAAGCAGATACGCAGTATTTT	CASSMGKADTQYF
TRBV7-2	TRBJ1-5	NA	many	TGTGCCAGCAGCTTTCTGGGAATGGATCAGCCCCAGCATTTT	CASSFLGMDQPQHF
TRBV20-1	TRBJ2-1	NA	NA	TGCAGTGCTAGAGCAACTAGAAATATGGTTAATGAGCAGTTCTTC	CSARATRNMVNEQFF
TRBV9	TRBJ2-3	NA	NA	TGTGCCAGCAGCGTTACCCTGGGGTCTACGCAGTATTTT	CASSVTLGSTQYF
TRBV29-1	TRBJ2-3	NA	many	TGCAGCGTTGTCGTGGCCGTTACAGATACGCAGTATTTT	CSVVVAVTDTQYF
TRBV3-1	TRBJ1-1	NA	NA	TGTGCCAGCAGCCAATTAGGGCCCCCCGCGGCTTTCTTT	CASSQLGPPAAFF
TRBV18	TRBJ2-5	TRBD1	NA	TGTGCCAGCTCACCCTTCGACAGGGTGGGTGAGACCCAGTACTTC	CASSPFDRVGETQYF